A selection of T cell receptor beta chains follows, all from one sample in a study of T cell changes during pregnancy in multiple sclerosis. Clones were read by immunoSEQ multiplex PCR, and TCRdb kept only the in-frame ones, dropping some. The sample includes about 23,000 clones, around 89% of them seen just once. The sample here was CD8+ T cells from peripheral blood mononuclear cells, taken in the first trimester of pregnancy. These receptors were taken from a female donor with multiple sclerosis, enrolled in a pregnancy study. Both conserved end residues are part of each CDR3. The D gene is left open where the match is weak. Where a row states a size, it is once, few, many or the class of an expanded clone; other rows omit it.

V: TRBV7-6; J: TRBJ2-3; D: NA; length: 17; size: NA; CDR3: CASSLDLEFRGADTQYF; DNA: TGTGCCAGCAGCTTAGATTTAGAATTCAGGGGAGCAGATACGCAGTATTTT
V: TRBV6-1; J: TRBJ2-1; D: TRBD2; length: 15; size: NA; CDR3: CASSEAAGGYNEQFF; DNA: TGTGCCAGCAGTGAAGCAGCGGGAGGGTACAATGAGCAGTTCTTC
V: TRBV11-2; J: TRBJ2-3; D: NA; length: 18; size: medium-sized; CDR3: CASSLGPVSRTSTDTQYF; DNA: TGTGCCAGCAGCTTAGGCCCCGTGTCTCGCACAAGCACAGATACGCAGTATTTT
V: TRBV2; J: TRBJ2-7; D: TRBD2; length: 15; size: NA; CDR3: CASSEGDGRSYEQYF; DNA: TGTGCCAGCAGTGAAGGGGACGGGAGGTCCTACGAGCAGTACTTC
V: TRBV15; J: TRBJ2-3; D: NA; length: 18; size: NA; CDR3: CATSPRGGWTRGTDTQYF; DNA: TGTGCCACCAGCCCGAGGGGGGGATGGACTAGGGGCACAGATACGCAGTATTTT
V: TRBV10-3; J: TRBJ2-1; D: TRBD2; length: 18; size: NA; CDR3: CAISESIGLAGFGNEQFF; DNA: TGTGCCATCAGTGAGTCGATAGGGCTAGCGGGATTTGGCAATGAGCAGTTCTTC
V: TRBV7-6; J: TRBJ2-3; D: TRBD2; length: 20; size: NA; CDR3: CASSLETWEAGGPSTDTQYF; DNA: TGTGCCAGCAGCTTAGAAACATGGGAAGCGGGGGGTCCTAGCACAGATACGCAGTATTTT
V: TRBV7-2; J: TRBJ1-2; D: NA; length: 14; size: NA; CDR3: CASSSGVYGYGYTF; DNA: TGTGCCAGCAGCTCCGGGGTTTATGGCTATGGCTACACCTTC
V: TRBV7-6; J: TRBJ2-7; D: TRBD2; length: 13; size: NA; CDR3: CASSTGLAVGVAF; DNA: TGTGCCAGCAGCACGGGACTAGCGGTCGGAGTAGCCTTC
V: TRBV7-9; J: TRBJ1-2; D: TRBD1; length: 12; size: medium-sized; CDR3: CASSFDRVGYTF; DNA: TGTGCCAGCAGCTTTGACAGGGTTGGCTACACCTTC
V: TRBV9; J: TRBJ2-7; D: TRBD2; length: 16; size: NA; CDR3: CASSTRPSGRGDEQYF; DNA: TGTGCCAGCAGCACACGCCCTAGCGGGAGAGGCGACGAGCAGTACTTC
V: TRBV29-1; J: TRBJ1-2; D: TRBD1; length: 13; size: NA; CDR3: CSVLRQGANGYTF; DNA: TGCAGCGTTCTCCGACAGGGGGCGAATGGCTACACCTTC
V: TRBV27; J: TRBJ2-7; D: NA; length: 14; size: NA; CDR3: CASRTGLNSYEQYF; DNA: TGTGCCAGCAGAACGGGACTCAACTCCTACGAGCAGTACTTC
V: TRBV4-3; J: TRBJ2-1; D: TRBD2; length: 19; size: NA; CDR3: CASSQVLASSGSWYNEQFF; DNA: TGCGCCAGCAGCCAAGTTCTAGCGTCTAGCGGGAGTTGGTACAATGAGCAGTTCTTC
V: TRBV7-9; J: TRBJ2-7; D: TRBD1; length: 14; size: NA; CDR3: CASSSDREGLEQYF; DNA: TGTGCCAGCAGCTCAGACAGGGAAGGCCTCGAGCAGTACTTC
V: TRBV18; J: TRBJ1-1; D: NA; length: 12; size: NA; CDR3: CASSPPGTEAFF; DNA: TGTGCCAGCTCACCACCCGGGACTGAAGCTTTCTTT
V: TRBV19; J: TRBJ2-5; D: NA; length: 13; size: NA; CDR3: CASTRGPQETQYF; DNA: TGTGCCAGTACTCGGGGTCCCCAAGAGACCCAGTACTTC
V: TRBV19; J: TRBJ2-7; D: NA; length: 17; size: NA; CDR3: CASSTWLGSASTYEQYF; DNA: TGTGCCAGTAGTACGTGGCTTGGTAGCGCCTCCACCTACGAGCAGTACTTC
V: TRBV7-9; J: TRBJ2-7; D: NA; length: 13; size: few; CDR3: CASSLMSSYEQYF; DNA: TGTGCCAGCAGCTTAATGAGCTCCTACGAGCAGTACTTC
V: TRBV7-2; J: TRBJ2-6; D: NA; length: 16; size: NA; CDR3: CASSPRRGTGANVLTF; DNA: TGTGCCAGCAGCCCCCGAAGGGGAACTGGGGCCAACGTCCTGACTTTC
V: TRBV4-3; J: TRBJ1-1; D: NA; length: 17; size: NA; CDR3: CASSQDQVGMSNTEAFF; DNA: TGCGCCAGCAGCCAAGATCAGGTGGGCATGTCGAACACTGAAGCTTTCTTT
V: TRBV6-1; J: TRBJ2-1; D: NA; length: 15; size: NA; CDR3: CASSEGTESYNEQFF; DNA: TGTGCCAGCAGTGAAGGGACAGAGTCCTACAATGAGCAGTTCTTC
V: TRBV6-1; J: TRBJ2-1; D: TRBD1; length: 12; size: NA; CDR3: CASLTGGNEQFF; DNA: TGTGCCAGCTTGACAGGGGGGAATGAGCAGTTCTTC
V: TRBV7-9; J: TRBJ2-7; D: TRBD1; length: 13; size: NA; CDR3: CASSSRDRAEQYF; DNA: TGTGCCAGCAGCTCACGGGACAGGGCCGAGCAGTACTTC
V: TRBV4-3; J: TRBJ2-5; D: TRBD1; length: 14; size: once; CDR3: CASSQDRYQETQYF; DNA: TGCGCCAGCAGCCAGGACAGGTACCAAGAGACCCAGTACTTC
V: TRBV19; J: TRBJ2-2; D: NA; length: 15; size: once; CDR3: CASSIVSGNTGELFF; DNA: TGTGCCAGTAGTATAGTTTCGGGAAACACCGGGGAGCTGTTTTTT
V: TRBV19; J: TRBJ2-1; D: NA; length: 13; size: NA; CDR3: CASSMGTYNEQFF; DNA: TGTGCCAGTAGTATGGGGACATACAATGAGCAGTTCTTC
V: TRBV7-2; J: TRBJ2-4; D: NA; length: 12; size: NA; CDR3: CASSFRANIQYF; DNA: TGTGCCAGCAGCTTCAGGGCTAACATTCAGTACTTC
V: TRBV6-5; J: TRBJ2-6; D: NA; length: 15; size: NA; CDR3: CASSYEGAGANVLTF; DNA: TGTGCCAGCAGTTACGAGGGGGCTGGGGCCAACGTCCTGACTTTC
V: TRBV14; J: TRBJ1-1; D: NA; length: 16; size: NA; CDR3: CASSQDADSPNTEAFF; DNA: TGTGCCAGCAGCCAAGATGCCGACTCCCCGAACACTGAAGCTTTCTTT
V: TRBV29-1; J: TRBJ2-3; D: TRBD2; length: 13; size: NA; CDR3: CSVSSGSTDTQYF; DNA: TGCAGCGTTAGTAGCGGGAGTACAGATACGCAGTATTTT
V: TRBV27; J: TRBJ2-7; D: TRBD2; length: 16; size: once; CDR3: CASSLLSGGLSYEQYF; DNA: TGTGCCAGCAGTTTATTGAGCGGGGGATTATCCTACGAGCAGTACTTC
V: TRBV11-1; J: TRBJ1-2; D: NA; length: 13; size: NA; CDR3: CASSLLGGYGYTF; DNA: TGTGCCAGCAGCTTATTAGGAGGTTATGGCTACACCTTC
V: TRBV30; J: TRBJ2-5; D: TRBD1; length: 14; size: NA; CDR3: CAWGAGTGGETQYF; DNA: TGTGCCTGGGGCGCCGGGACAGGGGGCGAGACCCAGTACTTC
V: TRBV15; J: TRBJ2-7; D: TRBD1; length: 15; size: medium-sized; CDR3: CATSRESGGSYEQYF; DNA: TGTGCCACCAGCAGAGAATCAGGGGGCTCATACGAGCAGTACTTC
V: TRBV10-3; J: TRBJ2-3; D: NA; length: 14; size: NA; CDR3: CAISEDRSTDTQYF; DNA: TGTGCCATCAGTGAGGACAGGAGCACAGATACGCAGTATTTT
V: TRBV4-3; J: TRBJ2-2; D: TRBD2; length: 17; size: NA; CDR3: CASSQESLAGESGELFF; DNA: TGCGCCAGCAGCCAAGAGTCCCTAGCGGGAGAATCCGGGGAGCTGTTTTTT
V: TRBV30; J: TRBJ1-2; D: NA; length: 12; size: NA; CDR3: CAWMGYNYGYTF; DNA: TGTGCCTGGATGGGCTATAACTATGGCTACACCTTC
V: TRBV4-3; J: TRBJ2-1; D: TRBD2; length: 16; size: NA; CDR3: CASSQGTSGDYNEQFF; DNA: TGCGCCAGCAGCCAGGGGACTAGCGGGGACTACAATGAGCAGTTCTTC
V: TRBV4-3; J: TRBJ1-2; D: NA; length: 14; size: NA; CDR3: CASSQDVGAGGYTF; DNA: TGCGCCAGCAGCCAAGATGTGGGGGCGGGTGGCTACACCTTC
V: TRBV4-2; J: TRBJ2-1; D: TRBD2; length: 16; size: NA; CDR3: CASSQDRFTSGDEQFF; DNA: TGTGCCAGCAGCCAAGACCGGTTCACTAGCGGCGATGAGCAGTTCTTC
V: TRBV19; J: TRBJ2-3; D: NA; length: 11; size: NA; CDR3: CATRQADTQYF; DNA: TGTGCCACCCGACAAGCAGATACGCAGTATTTT
V: TRBV7-9; J: TRBJ2-2; D: NA; length: 16; size: NA; CDR3: CASSLVGEGGTGELFF; DNA: TGTGCCAGCAGCTTAGTAGGGGAAGGGGGCACCGGGGAGCTGTTTTTT
V: TRBV7-9; J: TRBJ2-3; D: NA; length: 13; size: NA; CDR3: CASSPPLSDTQYF; DNA: TGTGCCAGCAGCCCCCCTCTCTCAGATACGCAGTATTTT
V: TRBV6-4; J: TRBJ2-2; D: NA; length: 16; size: NA; CDR3: CASSDSRQVDTGELFF; DNA: TGTGCCAGCAGTGACTCGAGACAGGTGGACACCGGGGAGCTGTTTTTT
V: TRBV19; J: TRBJ2-7; D: TRBD1; length: 15; size: NA; CDR3: CASSRQGAYPNEQYF; DNA: TGTGCCAGTAGCAGGCAGGGGGCGTATCCTAACGAGCAGTACTTC
V: TRBV5-8; J: TRBJ1-2; D: TRBD1; length: 13; size: NA; CDR3: CASSFGQGNGYTF; DNA: TGTGCCAGCAGCTTCGGACAGGGGAATGGCTACACCTTC